This paragraph covers one T cell receptor beta chain sequence. With 60 Vbeta and 13 Jbeta primers, the PCR was carried out. The method was immunoSEQ multiplex PCR; TCRdb's version includes in-frame clones alone and lacks a portion of them. The sample has roughly 150,000 clones, approximately 80% seen once. The V gene end was trimmed by 7 bases and the J gene end by 3 bases; junction bases not matched to a gene: 3. Germline-derived CDR1 and CDR2 are SNHLY and FYNNEI. This CDR3 spans 14 amino acids. This entry is derived from a study of cytomegalovirus exposure and HLA in healthy donors. Background on the study: There were 85 million or so unique TCRs (from HLA-typed donors) in an early data release.

The chain joins TRBV2 to TRBJ2-2, with 9 bases matching TRBD2. This TCR came from a male donor in good health and CMV-seronegative. Specimen: PBMCs. Here the CDR3 reads CASTIAGDTGELFF. The CDR3 DNA reads TGTGCCAGCACCATAGCGGGAGACACCGGGGAGCTGTTTTTT.